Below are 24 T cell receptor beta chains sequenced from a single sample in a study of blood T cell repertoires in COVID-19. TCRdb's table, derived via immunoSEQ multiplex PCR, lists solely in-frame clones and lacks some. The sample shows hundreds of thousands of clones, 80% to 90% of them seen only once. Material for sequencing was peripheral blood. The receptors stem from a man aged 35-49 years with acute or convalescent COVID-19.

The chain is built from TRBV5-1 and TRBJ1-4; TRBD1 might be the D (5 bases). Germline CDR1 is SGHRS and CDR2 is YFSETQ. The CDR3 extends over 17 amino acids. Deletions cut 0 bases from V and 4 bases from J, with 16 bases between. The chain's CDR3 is CASSLVRGSGYNEKLFF. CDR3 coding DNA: TGCGCCAGCAGCTTGGTAAGGGGTTCTGGATATAATGAAAAACTGTTTTTT.

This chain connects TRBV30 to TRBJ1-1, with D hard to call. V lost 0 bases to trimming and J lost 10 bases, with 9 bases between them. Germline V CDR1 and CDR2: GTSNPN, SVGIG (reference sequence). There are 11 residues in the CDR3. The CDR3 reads CAWSVRQAAFF. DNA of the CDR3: TGTGCCTGGAGTGTACGGCAGGCAGCTTTCTTT.

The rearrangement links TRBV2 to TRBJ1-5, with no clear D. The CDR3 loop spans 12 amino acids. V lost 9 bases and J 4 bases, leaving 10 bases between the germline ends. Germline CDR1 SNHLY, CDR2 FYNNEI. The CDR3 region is CASGLGNQPQHF. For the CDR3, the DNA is TGTGCCAGTGGACTCGGGAATCAGCCCCAGCATTTT.

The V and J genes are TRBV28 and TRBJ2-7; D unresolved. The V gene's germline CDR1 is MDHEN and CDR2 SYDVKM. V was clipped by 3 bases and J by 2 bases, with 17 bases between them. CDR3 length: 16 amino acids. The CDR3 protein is CASSFGQAGFAYEQYF. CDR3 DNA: TGTGCCAGCAGTTTCGGCCAGGCCGGTTTTGCCTACGAGCAGTACTTC.

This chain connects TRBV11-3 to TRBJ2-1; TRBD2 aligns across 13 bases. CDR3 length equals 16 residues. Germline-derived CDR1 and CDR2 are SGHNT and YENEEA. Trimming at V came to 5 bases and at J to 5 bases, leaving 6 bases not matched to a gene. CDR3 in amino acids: CASSPRTSGGHNEQFF. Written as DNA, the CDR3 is TGTGCCAGCAGCCCCCGGACTAGCGGGGGACACAATGAGCAGTTCTTC.

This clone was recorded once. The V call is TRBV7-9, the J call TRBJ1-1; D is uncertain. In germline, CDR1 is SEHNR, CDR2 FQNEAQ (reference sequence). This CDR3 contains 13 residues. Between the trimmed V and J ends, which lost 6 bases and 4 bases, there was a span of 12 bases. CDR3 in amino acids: CASSQNLATEAFF. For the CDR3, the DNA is TGTGCCAGCAGTCAGAATTTAGCCACTGAAGCTTTCTTT.

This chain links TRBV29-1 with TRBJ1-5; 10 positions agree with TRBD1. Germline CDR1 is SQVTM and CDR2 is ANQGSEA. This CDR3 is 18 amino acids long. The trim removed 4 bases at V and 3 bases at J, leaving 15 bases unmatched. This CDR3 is CSVVDSGQGLGANQPQHF. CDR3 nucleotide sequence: TGCAGCGTTGTTGATTCGGGACAGGGGTTAGGTGCCAATCAGCCCCAGCATTTT. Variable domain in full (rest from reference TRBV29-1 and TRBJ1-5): SAVISQKPSRDICQRGTSLTIQCQVDSQVTMMFWYRQQPGQSLTLIATANQGSEATYESGFVIDKFPISRPNLTFSTLTVSNMSPEDSSIYLCSVVDSGQGLGANQPQHFGDGTRLSIL.

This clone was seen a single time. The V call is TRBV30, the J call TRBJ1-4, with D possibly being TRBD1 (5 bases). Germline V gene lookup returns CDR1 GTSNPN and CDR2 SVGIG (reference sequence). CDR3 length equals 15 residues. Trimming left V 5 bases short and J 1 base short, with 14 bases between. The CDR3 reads CAWGSSGLTNEKLFF. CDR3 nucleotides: TGTGCCTGGGGATCCTCAGGGTTAACTAATGAAAAACTGTTTTTT.

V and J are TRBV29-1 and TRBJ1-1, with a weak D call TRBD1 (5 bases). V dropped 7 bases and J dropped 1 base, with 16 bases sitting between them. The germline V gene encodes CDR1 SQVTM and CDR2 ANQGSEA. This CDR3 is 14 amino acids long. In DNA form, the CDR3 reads TGCAGCGGTATGACGGGGAGGGGGAACACTGAAGCTTTCTTT. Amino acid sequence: CSGMTGRGNTEAFF.

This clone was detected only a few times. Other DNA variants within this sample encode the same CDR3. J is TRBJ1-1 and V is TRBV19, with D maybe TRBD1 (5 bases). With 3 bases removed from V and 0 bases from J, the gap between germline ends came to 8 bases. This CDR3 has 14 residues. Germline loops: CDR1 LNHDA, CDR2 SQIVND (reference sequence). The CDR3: CASSIQGMNTEAFF. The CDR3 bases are TGTGCCAGTAGTATCCAGGGCATGAACACTGAAGCTTTCTTT.

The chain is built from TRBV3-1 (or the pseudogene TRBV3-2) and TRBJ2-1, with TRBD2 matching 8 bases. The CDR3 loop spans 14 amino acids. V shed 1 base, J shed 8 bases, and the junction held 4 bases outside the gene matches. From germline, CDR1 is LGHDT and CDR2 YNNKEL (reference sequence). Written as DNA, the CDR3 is TGTGCCAGCAGCCAAGTTCGAGCGGGGGATGAGCAGTTCTTC. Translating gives CASSQVRAGDEQFF.

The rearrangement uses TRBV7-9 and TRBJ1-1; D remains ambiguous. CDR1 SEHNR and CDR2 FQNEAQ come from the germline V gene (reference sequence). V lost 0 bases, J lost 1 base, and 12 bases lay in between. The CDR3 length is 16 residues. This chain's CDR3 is CASSLATGFPNTEAFF. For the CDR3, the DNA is TGTGCCAGCAGCTTAGCGACGGGGTTCCCGAACACTGAAGCTTTCTTT.

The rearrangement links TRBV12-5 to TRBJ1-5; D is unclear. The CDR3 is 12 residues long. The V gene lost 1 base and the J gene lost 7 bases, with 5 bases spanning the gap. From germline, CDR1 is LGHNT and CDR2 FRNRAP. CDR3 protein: CASGLAGQPQHF. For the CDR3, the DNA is TGTGCTAGTGGTTTGGCGGGACAGCCCCAGCATTTT.

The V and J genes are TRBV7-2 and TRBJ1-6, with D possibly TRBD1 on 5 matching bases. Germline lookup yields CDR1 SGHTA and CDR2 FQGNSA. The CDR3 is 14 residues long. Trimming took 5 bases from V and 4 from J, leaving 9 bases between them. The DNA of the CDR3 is TGTGCCAGCAGCCAGGGCCTATATAATTCACCCCTCCACTTT. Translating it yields CASSQGLYNSPLHF. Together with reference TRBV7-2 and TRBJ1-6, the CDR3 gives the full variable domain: GAGVSQSPSNKVTEKGKDVELRCDPISGHTALYWYRQSLGQGLEFLIYFQGNSAPDKSGLPSDRFSAERTGGSVSTLTIQRTQQEDSAVYLCASSQGLYNSPLHFGNGTRLTVT.

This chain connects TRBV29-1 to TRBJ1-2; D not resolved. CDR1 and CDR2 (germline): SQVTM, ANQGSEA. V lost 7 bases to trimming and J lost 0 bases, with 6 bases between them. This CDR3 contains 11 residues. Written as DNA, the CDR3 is TGCAGCGGGCTAGCTAACTATGGCTACACCTTC. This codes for CSGLANYGYTF. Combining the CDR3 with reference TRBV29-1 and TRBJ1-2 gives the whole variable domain SAVISQKPSRDICQRGTSLTIQCQVDSQVTMMFWYRQQPGQSLTLIATANQGSEATYESGFVIDKFPISRPNLTFSTLTVSNMSPEDSSIYLCSGLANYGYTFGSGTRLTVV.

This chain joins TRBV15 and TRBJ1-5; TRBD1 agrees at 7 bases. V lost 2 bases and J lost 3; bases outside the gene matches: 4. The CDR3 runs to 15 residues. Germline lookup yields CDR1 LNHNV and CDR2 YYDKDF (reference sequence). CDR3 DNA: TGTGCCACCAGCAGATTACAGGGGTTCAATCAGCCCCAGCATTTT. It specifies CATSRLQGFNQPQHF.

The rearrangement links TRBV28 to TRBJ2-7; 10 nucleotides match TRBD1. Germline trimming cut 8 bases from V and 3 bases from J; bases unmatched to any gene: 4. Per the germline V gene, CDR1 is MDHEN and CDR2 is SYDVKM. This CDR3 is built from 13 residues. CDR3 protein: CASGRTGGYEQYF. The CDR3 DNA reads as TGTGCCAGCGGCCGGACAGGGGGCTACGAGCAGTACTTC.

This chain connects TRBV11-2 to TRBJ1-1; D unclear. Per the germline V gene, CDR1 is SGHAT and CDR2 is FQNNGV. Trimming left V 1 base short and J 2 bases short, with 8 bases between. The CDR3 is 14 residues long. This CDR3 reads CASSLVRSNTEAFF. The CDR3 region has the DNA TGTGCCAGCAGCTTAGTGCGGTCCAACACTGAAGCTTTCTTT.

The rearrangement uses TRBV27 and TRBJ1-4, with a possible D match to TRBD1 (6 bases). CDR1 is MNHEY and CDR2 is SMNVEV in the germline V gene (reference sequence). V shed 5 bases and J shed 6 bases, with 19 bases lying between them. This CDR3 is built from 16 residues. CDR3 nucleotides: TGTGCCAGCAGTAGGTTCGCAGTGTCAGGGGATGAAAAACTGTTTTTT. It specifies CASSRFAVSGDEKLFF.

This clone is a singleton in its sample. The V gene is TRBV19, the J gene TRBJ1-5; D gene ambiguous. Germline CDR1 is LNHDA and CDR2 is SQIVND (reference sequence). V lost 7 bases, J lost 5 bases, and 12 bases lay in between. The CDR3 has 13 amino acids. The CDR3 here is CASNIDRDQPQHF. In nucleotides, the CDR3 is TGTGCCAGTAATATTGATCGAGATCAGCCCCAGCATTTT.

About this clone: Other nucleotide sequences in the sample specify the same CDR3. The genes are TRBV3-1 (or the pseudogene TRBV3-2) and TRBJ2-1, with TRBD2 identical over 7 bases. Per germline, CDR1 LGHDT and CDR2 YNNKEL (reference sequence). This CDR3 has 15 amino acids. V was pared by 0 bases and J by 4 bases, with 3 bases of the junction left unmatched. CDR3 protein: CASSQDPSGYNEQFF. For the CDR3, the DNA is TGTGCCAGCAGCCAAGACCCTAGCGGATACAATGAGCAGTTCTTC.

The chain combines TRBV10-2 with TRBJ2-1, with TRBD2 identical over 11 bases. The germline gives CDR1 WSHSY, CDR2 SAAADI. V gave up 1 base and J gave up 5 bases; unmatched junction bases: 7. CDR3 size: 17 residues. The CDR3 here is CASSEWGLAATHNEQFF. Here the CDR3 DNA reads TGCGCCAGCAGTGAGTGGGGACTAGCGGCTACACACAATGAGCAGTTCTTC.

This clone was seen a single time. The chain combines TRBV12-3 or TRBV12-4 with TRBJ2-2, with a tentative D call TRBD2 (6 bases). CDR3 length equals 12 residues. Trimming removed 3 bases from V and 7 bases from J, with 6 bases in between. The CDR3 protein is CASSFGGGELFF. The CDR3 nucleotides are TGTGCCAGCAGTTTCGGGGGCGGGGAGCTGTTTTTT.

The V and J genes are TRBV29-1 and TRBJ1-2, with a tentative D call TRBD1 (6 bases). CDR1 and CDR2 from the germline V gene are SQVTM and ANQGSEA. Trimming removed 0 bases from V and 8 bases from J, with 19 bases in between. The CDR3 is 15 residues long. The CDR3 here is CSVEDRMGAGDGYTF. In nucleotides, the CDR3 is TGCAGCGTTGAAGACCGAATGGGGGCGGGGGACGGCTACACCTTC.